Listed here are 21 T cell receptor beta chains from one sample, sequenced in a study of post-analysis software for immune sequencing data. Study-wide points: Patients carried several TRBV segments more frequently than controls did, and TRBV5-6, TRBV5-1 and TRBV20-1 were among them.

Presence of unique molecular identifiers characterized the TCR beta cDNA libraries. Each CDR3 protein is one row after TCRdb ran MiXCR on the PCR reads. The table has about 200,000 distinct CDR3 sequences, 29% seen once. Antigens for these TCRs are unknown. Sequencing input: blood. These receptors all come from a girl under 18 with multiple sclerosis.

This clonotype was picked up a small number of times. V is TRBV6-5 and J is TRBJ2-7, with a weak D call TRBD1 (5 bases). The germline CDR1 and CDR2 sequences are MNHEY and SVGAGI. Trimming cost V 6 bases and J 3 bases, with 9 bases left between them. This CDR3 is built from 12 residues. The CDR3 DNA follows: TGTGCCAGCAGGAAGACAGTCTACGAGCAGTACTTC. It is translated as CASRKTVYEQYF.

The chain joins TRBV5-1 to TRBJ2-1; maybe TRBD2 (5 bases). The germline gives CDR1 SGHRS, CDR2 YFSETQ. V dropped 5 bases and J dropped 0 bases, with 12 bases sitting between them. The CDR3 is 15 residues long. The CDR3 protein is CASSAGGLSYNEQFF. CDR3 coding DNA: TGCGCCAGCAGTGCGGGCGGGCTCTCCTACAATGAGCAGTTCTTC.

This clonotype has at least ten counts. The chain links TRBV12-3 or TRBV12-4 to TRBJ1-4; D may be TRBD1 (6 bases). Trimming removed 3 bases from V and 6 bases from J, with 11 bases in between. This CDR3 has 14 amino acids. DNA of the CDR3: TGTGCCAGCAGTTTCTCGGCAGGGGATGAAAAACTGTTTTTT. Residues: CASSFSAGDEKLFF.

This clonotype was seen a handful of times. The chain recombines TRBV6-5 with TRBJ1-6, with 7 bases fitting TRBD1. J gave up 0 bases and V 5 bases, and 4 bases lay outside the gene matches. The CDR3 is made up of 16 amino acids. Germline-derived CDR1 and CDR2 are MNHEY and SVGAGI. As DNA, the CDR3 is TGTGCCAGCAGTGTACAGGGGAGCTCCTATAATTCACCCCTCCACTTT. Translation: CASSVQGSSYNSPLHF.

This chain uses TRBV4-2 with TRBJ2-5, with TRBD2 as a possible D gene (7 bases). The CDR3 is made up of 14 amino acids. Germline V gene sequence: CDR1 LGHNA, CDR2 YNFKEQ. The germline V and J ends were trimmed by 5 bases and 4 bases, with 14 bases remaining between them. The CDR3 coding sequence is TGTGCCAGCAGCTTGGGGGGGCTGAGAGAGACCCAGTACTTC. It is translated as CASSLGGLRETQYF.

This chain uses TRBV15 with TRBJ2-1; D call uncertain. V dropped 0 bases and J dropped 0 bases, with 6 bases sitting between them. Looked up from germline, CDR1 is LNHNV and CDR2 is YYDKDF (reference sequence). The CDR3 totals 15 residues. CDR3 in DNA: TGTGCCACCAGCAGAGACGGGTTCTCCTACAATGAGCAGTTCTTC. Translation: CATSRDGFSYNEQFF. Complete variable domain (other parts from reference TRBV15 and TRBJ2-1): DAMVIQNPRYQVTQFGKPVTLSCSQTLNHNVMYWYQQKSSQAPKLLFHYYDKDFNNEADTPDNFQSRRPNTSFCFLDIRSPGLGDTAMYLCATSRDGFSYNEQFFGPGTRLTVL.

The CDR3 DNA is TGCGCCAGCAGCCCCTCCGAGGGCGGGGACACCATATATTTT. Protein: CASSPSEGGDTIYF. This chain links TRBV5-1 with TRBJ1-3; no reliable D call. This CDR3 comprises 14 residues. The germline gives CDR1 SGHRS, CDR2 YFSETQ. The ends were cut back, 4 bases at V and 8 bases at J, with 16 bases in the middle. Complete variable domain (other parts from reference TRBV5-1 and TRBJ1-3): KAGVTQTPRYLIKTRGQQVTLSCSPISGHRSVSWYQQTPGQGLQFLFEYFSETQRNKGNFPGRFSGRQFSNSRSEMNVSTLELGDSALYLCASSPSEGGDTIYFGEGSWLTVV.

This sequence joins TRBV20-1 and TRBJ2-1, with D unclear. The CDR3 sequence is 14 residues long. V shed 5 bases and J shed 3 bases, with 14 bases lying between them. CDR1 and CDR2 (germline): DFQATT, SNEGSKA (reference sequence). CDR3 amino acids: CSAASPPGYNEQFF. The CDR3, as DNA: TGCAGTGCTGCCTCACCGCCGGGCTACAATGAGCAGTTCTTC.

As concerns this clonotype: A clone one base away is much larger, so this may be a read error. The chain uses TRBV10-3 and TRBJ1-2, with D tentatively TRBD1 (5 bases). Trimming shortened V by 4 bases and J by 4 bases, and 10 bases separated the two germline ends. Germline CDR1 and CDR2: ENHRY and SYGVKD. CDR3 length: 13 amino acids. CDR3 sequence (DNA): TGTGCCATCAGTGTTGAGGGGTGCTATGGCTACACCTTC. This sequence encodes CAISVEGCYGYTF.

This clonotype has a count of ten or more. The chain links TRBV12-3 or TRBV12-4 to TRBJ2-7; D is undetermined. Between the trimmed V and J ends, which lost 7 bases and 3 bases, there was a span of 16 bases. The CDR3 totals 14 residues. DNA of the CDR3: TGTGCCAGCACTAAGTCGGGCAGTAACTACGAGCAGTACTTC. Translated: CASTKSGSNYEQYF.

In regard to this clonotype: A much larger clone lies a single base off, so this may be a read error. The CDR3 DNA follows: TGCGCCAGCAGTATCATAGGGGCCCCCTTCTACGAGCAGTACTTC. Amino acids: CASSIIGAPFYEQYF. V usage is TRBV10-2 and J usage is TRBJ2-7; weak D call: TRBD1 (5 bases). The CDR3 extends over 15 amino acids. The V end was cut by 5 bases, the J end by 3 bases, with 17 bases between. Per the germline V gene, CDR1 is WSHSY and CDR2 is SAAADI.

The chain uses TRBV5-1 and TRBJ2-5, with D possibly called TRBD1 or TRBD2 (5 bases each). The germline gives CDR1 SGHRS, CDR2 YFSETQ. Trimming shortened V by 2 bases and J by 4 bases, and 18 bases separated the two germline ends. This CDR3 contains 16 residues. As DNA, the CDR3 is TGCGCCAGCAGCTTTTTCCCCCGGGGCAAGGGAGAGACCCAGTACTTC. It codes for CASSFFPRGKGETQYF.

Many counts were recorded for this clonotype. The V gene is TRBV15, the J gene TRBJ2-7; D is possibly TRBD1 (5 bases). The CDR3 has 14 residues. Trimming removed 4 bases at V and 5 bases at J, with 15 bases between. Per the germline V gene, CDR1 is LNHNV and CDR2 is YYDKDF (reference sequence). The CDR3 coding sequence is TGTGCCACCAGCACCAGCCAGGGCGTCGACGAGCAGTACTTC. This translates into CATSTSQGVDEQYF.

This sequence joins TRBV28 and TRBJ2-5, with TRBD2 matching over 9 bases. CDR1 and CDR2 (germline): MDHEN, SYDVKM. The CDR3 consists of 16 residues. The V gene end was trimmed by 0 bases and the J gene end by 1 base; junction bases not matched to a gene: 3. DNA for the CDR3: TGTGCCAGCAGTTTATGGGCTAGCGGGACCCAAGAGACCCAGTACTTC. As protein: CASSLWASGTQETQYF.

This clonotype was seen only a few times. The chain joins TRBV10-3 to TRBJ1-1; D remains ambiguous. CDR3 length: 12 amino acids. Germline assignment: CDR1 ENHRY and CDR2 SYGVKD. V was shortened by 0 bases and J by 8 bases, with 7 bases between the two germline ends. The CDR3 nucleotides are TGTGCCATCAGTGAGTCGGTCGAGGAAGCTTTCTTT. Protein sequence: CAISESVEEAFF.

This clonotype was detected ten times or more. The chain recombines TRBV27 with TRBJ2-7, with 8 positions matching TRBD1. CDR1 is MNHEY, CDR2 SMNVEV, per germline (reference sequence). The CDR3 is 15 amino acids. V lost 6 bases and J lost 1; bases outside the gene matches: 8. The CDR3 region has the DNA TGTGCCAGCAGCCGCGGGGACAGGAGATCCTACGAGCAGTACTTC. Translated: CASSRGDRRSYEQYF.

A few counts support this clonotype. Being one base from a much bigger clone, this may be a read error. V and J are TRBV4-1 and TRBJ1-2; no definite D call. There are 16 residues in the CDR3. V was cut by 4 bases and J by 5 bases, with 20 bases left in between. The V gene's germline CDR1 is MGHRA and CDR2 YSYEKL. This CDR3 reads CASSPGKGNAEYGYTF. CDR3 coding DNA: TGCGCCAGCAGCCCGGGTAAGGGAAACGCCGAGTATGGCTACACCTTC.

In its sample, this clonotype was seen many times. The V and J genes are TRBV24-1 and TRBJ2-7; D assignment may be TRBD1 or TRBD2 (5 bases each). The CDR3 is made up of 14 amino acids. Germline CDR1 reads KGHDR; CDR2 reads SFDVKD. V dropped 5 bases and J dropped 2 bases, with 12 bases sitting between them. CDR3 amino acids: CATSASGPPYEQYF. Written as DNA, the CDR3 is TGTGCCACCAGTGCCTCGGGACCGCCCTACGAGCAGTACTTC.

This clonotype was seen at least ten times. V usage is TRBV28 and J usage is TRBJ2-7; D is possibly TRBD1 (6 bases). The length of the CDR3 is 13 residues. CDR1 and CDR2 from the germline V gene are MDHEN and SYDVKM. The germline V and J ends were trimmed by 8 bases and 3 bases, with 14 bases remaining between them. CDR3 in DNA: TGTGCCAGCCGCCCCAGGGGCAACTACGAGCAGTACTTC. This sequence encodes CASRPRGNYEQYF.

This clonotype was observed a handful of times. The CDR3 loop is CASSFGWENTEAFF. Written as DNA, the CDR3 is TGTGCCAGCAGCTTCGGATGGGAGAACACTGAAGCTTTCTTT. J is TRBJ1-1 and V is TRBV7-9, with no clear D. V was trimmed by 3 bases and J by 1 base, leaving 9 bases between them. The CDR3 contains 14 residues. Germline CDR1 SEHNR, CDR2 FQNEAQ (reference sequence).

Of note for this clonotype: The junction differs from germline at one of its ends, possibly a read error. The V call is TRBV4-2, the J call TRBJ2-7; D perhaps matches TRBD1 (6 bases). The CDR3 runs 13 residues. CDR1 and CDR2 from the germline V gene are LGHNA and YNFKEQ. The CDR3 spells CAGSQGYENEQYF. The CDR3 DNA reads as TGTGCCGGCAGCCAGGGGTATGAGAATGAGCAGTACTTC.